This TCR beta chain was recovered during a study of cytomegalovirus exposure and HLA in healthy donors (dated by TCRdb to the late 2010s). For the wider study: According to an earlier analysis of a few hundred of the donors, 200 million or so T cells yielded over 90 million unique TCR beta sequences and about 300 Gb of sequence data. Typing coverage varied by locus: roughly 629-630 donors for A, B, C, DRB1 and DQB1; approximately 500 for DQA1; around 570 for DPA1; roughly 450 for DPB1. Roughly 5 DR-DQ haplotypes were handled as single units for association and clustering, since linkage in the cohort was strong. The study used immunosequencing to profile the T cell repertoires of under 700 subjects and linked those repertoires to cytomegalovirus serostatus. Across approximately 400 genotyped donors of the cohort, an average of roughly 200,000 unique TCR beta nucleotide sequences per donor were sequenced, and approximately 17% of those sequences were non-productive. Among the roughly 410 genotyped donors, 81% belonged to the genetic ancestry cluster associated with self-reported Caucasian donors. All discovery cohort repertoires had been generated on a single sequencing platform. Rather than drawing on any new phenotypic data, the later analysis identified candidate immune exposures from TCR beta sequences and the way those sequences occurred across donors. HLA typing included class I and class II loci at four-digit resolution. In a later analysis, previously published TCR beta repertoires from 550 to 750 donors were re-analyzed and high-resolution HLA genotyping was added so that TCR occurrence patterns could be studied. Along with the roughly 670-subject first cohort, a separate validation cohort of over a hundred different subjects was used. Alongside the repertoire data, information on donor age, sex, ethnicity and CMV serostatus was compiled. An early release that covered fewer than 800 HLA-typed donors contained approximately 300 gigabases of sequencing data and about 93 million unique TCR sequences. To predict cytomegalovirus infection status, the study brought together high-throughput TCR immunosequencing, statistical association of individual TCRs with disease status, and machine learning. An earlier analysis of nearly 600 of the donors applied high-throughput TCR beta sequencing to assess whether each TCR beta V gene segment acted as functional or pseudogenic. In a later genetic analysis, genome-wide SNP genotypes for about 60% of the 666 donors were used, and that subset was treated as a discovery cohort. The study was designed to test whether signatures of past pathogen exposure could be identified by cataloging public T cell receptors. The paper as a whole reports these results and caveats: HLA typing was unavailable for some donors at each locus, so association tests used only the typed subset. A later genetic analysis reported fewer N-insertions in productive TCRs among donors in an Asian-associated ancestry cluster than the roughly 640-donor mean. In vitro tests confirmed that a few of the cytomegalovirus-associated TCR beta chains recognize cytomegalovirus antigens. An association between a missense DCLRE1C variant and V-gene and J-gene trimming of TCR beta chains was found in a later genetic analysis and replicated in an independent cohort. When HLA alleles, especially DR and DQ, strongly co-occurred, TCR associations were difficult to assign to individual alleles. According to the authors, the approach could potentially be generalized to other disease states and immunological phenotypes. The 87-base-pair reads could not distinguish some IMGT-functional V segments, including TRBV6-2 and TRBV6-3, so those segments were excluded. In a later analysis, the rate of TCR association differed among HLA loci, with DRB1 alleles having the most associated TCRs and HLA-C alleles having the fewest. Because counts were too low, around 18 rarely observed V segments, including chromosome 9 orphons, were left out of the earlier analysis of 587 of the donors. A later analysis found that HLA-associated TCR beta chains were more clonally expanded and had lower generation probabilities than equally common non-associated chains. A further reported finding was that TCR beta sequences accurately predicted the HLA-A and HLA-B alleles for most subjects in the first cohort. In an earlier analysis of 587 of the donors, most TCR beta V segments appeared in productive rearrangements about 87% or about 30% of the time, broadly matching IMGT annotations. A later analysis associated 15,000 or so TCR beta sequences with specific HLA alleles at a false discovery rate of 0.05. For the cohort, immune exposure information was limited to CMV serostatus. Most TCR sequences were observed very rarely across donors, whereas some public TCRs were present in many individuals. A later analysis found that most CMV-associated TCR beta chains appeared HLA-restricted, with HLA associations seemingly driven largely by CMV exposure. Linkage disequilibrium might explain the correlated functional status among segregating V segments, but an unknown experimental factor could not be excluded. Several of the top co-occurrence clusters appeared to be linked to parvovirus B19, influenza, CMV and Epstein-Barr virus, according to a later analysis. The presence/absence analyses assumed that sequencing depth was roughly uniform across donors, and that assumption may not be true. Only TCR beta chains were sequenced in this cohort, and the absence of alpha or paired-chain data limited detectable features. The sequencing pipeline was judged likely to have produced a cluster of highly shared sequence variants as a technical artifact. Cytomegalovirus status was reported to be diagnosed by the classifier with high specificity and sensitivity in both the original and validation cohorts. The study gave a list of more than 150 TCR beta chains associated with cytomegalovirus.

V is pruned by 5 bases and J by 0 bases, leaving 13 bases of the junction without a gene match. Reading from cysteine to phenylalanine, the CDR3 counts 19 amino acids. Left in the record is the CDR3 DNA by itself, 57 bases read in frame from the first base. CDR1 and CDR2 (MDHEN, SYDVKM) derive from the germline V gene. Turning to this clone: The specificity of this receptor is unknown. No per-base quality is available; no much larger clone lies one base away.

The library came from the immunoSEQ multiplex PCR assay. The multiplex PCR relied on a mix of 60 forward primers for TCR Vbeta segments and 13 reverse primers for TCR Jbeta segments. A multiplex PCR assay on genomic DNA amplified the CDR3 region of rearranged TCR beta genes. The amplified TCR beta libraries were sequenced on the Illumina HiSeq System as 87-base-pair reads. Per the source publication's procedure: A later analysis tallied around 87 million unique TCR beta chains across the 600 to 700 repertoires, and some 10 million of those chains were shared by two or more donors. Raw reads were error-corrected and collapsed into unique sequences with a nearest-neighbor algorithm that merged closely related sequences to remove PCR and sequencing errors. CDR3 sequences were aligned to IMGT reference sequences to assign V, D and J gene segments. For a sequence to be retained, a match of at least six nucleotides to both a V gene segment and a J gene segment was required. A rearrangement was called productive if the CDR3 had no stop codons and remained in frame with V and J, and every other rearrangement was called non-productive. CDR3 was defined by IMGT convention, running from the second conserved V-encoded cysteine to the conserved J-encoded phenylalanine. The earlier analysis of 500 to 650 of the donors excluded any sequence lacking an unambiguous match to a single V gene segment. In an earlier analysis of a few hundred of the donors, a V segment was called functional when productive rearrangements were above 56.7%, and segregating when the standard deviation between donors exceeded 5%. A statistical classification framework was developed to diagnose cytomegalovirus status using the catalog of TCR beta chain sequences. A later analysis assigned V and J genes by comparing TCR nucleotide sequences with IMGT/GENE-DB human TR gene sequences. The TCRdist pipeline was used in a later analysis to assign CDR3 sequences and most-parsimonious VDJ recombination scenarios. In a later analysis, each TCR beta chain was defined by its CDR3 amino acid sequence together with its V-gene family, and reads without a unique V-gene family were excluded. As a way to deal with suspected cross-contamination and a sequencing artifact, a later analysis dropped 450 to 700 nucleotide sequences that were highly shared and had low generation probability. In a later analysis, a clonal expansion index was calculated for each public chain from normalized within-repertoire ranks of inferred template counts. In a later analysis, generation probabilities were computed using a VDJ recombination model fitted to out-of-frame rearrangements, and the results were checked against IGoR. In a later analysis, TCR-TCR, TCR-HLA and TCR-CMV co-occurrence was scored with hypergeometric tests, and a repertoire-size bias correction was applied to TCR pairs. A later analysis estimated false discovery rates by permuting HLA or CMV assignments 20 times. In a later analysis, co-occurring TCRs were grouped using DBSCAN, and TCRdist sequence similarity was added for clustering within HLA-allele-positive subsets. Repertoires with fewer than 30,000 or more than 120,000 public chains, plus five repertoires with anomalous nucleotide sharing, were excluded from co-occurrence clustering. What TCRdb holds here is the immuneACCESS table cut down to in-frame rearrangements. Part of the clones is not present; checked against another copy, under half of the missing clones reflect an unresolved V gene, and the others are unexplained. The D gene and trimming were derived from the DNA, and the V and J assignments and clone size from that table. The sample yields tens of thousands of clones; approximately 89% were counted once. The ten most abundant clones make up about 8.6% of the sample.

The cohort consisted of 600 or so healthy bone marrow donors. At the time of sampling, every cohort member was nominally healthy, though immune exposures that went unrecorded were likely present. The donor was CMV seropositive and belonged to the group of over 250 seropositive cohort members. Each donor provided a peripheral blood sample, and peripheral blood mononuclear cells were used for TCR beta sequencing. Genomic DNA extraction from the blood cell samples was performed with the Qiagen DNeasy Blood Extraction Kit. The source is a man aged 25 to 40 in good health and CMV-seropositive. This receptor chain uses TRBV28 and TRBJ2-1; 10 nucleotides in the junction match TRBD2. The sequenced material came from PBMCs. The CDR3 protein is CASSPRLKREGSSYNEQFF. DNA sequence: TGTGCCAGCAGTCCCCGCCTAAAGCGGGAGGGAAGCTCCTACAATGAGCAGTTCTTC. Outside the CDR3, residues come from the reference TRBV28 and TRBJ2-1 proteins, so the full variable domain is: DVKVTQSSRYLVKRTGEKVFLECVQDMDHENMFWYRQDPGLGLRLIYFSYDVKMKEKGDIPEGYSVSREKKERFSLILESASTNQTSMYLCASSPRLKREGSSYNEQFFGPGTRLTVL.